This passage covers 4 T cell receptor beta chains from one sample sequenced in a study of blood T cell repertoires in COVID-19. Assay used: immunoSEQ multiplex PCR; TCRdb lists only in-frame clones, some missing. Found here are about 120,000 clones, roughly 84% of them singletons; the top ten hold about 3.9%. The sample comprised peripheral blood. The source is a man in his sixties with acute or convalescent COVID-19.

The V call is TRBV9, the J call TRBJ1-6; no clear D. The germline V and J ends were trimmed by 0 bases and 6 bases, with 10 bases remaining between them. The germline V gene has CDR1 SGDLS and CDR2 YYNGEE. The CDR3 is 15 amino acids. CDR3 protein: CASSVGEGGNSPLHF. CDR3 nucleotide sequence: TGTGCCAGCAGCGTAGGGGAGGGAGGTAATTCACCCCTCCACTTT. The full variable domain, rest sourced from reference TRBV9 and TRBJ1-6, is DSGVTQTPKHLITATGQRVTLRCSPRSGDLSVYWYQQSLDQGLQFLIQYYNGEERAKGNILERFSAQQFPDLHSELNLSSLELGDSALYFCASSVGEGGNSPLHFGNGTRLTVT.

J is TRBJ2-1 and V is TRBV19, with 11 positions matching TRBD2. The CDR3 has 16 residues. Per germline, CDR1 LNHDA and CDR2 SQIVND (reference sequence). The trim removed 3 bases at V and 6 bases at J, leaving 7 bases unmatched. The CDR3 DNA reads TGTGCCAGTAGTATCAAGGGACTAGCGGCAGTCAATGAGCAGTTCTTC. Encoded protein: CASSIKGLAAVNEQFF. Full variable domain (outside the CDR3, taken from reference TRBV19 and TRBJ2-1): DGGITQSPKYLFRKEGQNVTLSCEQNLNHDAMYWYRQDPGQGLRLIYYSQIVNDFQKGDIAEGYSVSREKKESFPLTVTSAQKNPTAFYLCASSIKGLAAVNEQFFGPGTRLTVL.

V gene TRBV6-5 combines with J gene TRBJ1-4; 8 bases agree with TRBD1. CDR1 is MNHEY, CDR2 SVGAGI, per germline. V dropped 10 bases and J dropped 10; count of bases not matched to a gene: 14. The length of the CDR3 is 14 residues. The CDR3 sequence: CATELTGGTGKLFF. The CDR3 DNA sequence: TGTGCCACCGAGTTAACAGGGGGTACGGGAAAACTGTTTTTT.

In nucleotides, the CDR3 is TGTGCCAGCAGTTTATCGACTAGGCAGGGGGCCTACAATGAGCAGTTCTTC. This translates into CASSLSTRQGAYNEQFF. The chain links TRBV27 to TRBJ2-1; weak D call: TRBD1 (7 bases). The CDR3 totals 17 residues. The germline gives CDR1 MNHEY, CDR2 SMNVEV (reference sequence). The V end lost 0 bases, the J end lost 2 bases, and 14 bases lay between the germline ends.